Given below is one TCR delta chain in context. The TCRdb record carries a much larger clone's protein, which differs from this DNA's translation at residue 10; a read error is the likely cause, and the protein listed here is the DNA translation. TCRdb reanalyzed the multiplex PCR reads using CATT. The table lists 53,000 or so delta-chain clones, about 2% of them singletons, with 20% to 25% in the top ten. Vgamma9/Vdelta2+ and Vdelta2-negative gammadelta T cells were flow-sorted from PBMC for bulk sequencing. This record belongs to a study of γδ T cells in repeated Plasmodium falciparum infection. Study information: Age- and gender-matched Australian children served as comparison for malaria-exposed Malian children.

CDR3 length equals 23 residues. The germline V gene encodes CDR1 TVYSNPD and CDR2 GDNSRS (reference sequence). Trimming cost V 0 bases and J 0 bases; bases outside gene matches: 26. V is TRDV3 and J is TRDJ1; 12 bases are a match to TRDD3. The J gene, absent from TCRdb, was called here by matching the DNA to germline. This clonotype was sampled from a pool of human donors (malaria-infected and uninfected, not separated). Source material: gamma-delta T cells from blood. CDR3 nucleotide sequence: TGTGCCTTTAGGCTGTACCCTACGCTGAGACACTGGGGGATACCGAAGTACACCGATAAACTCATCTTT. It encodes CAFRLYPTLRHWGIPKYTDKLIF.